A single sample is the source of the 6 T cell receptor beta chains below, sequenced in a study of CD8 T cells in Susac syndrome. RNA, at about 0.45 to 1 ug, was reverse transcribed with random hexamers. TCRdb ran MiXCR on the immunoSEQ multiplex PCR reads and lists one entry per CDR3 protein. Of roughly 200,000 distinct CDR3 sequences in the sample, roughly 94% were seen once. Sequenced sample: CD4+ T cells from PBMCs. All receptors derive from a human donor with Susac syndrome.

The count of this clonotype is one. The V call is TRBV29-1, the J call TRBJ1-4, with D tentatively TRBD1 (5 bases). V lost 4 bases, J lost 0 bases, and 12 bases lay in between. CDR1 is SQVTM and CDR2 is ANQGSEA in the germline V gene. The CDR3 has 15 amino acids. CDR3 amino acids: CSVVTTGATNEKLFF. The CDR3 nucleotides read TGCAGCGTTGTTACCACAGGAGCAACTAATGAAAAACTGTTTTTT.

The chain links TRBV20-1 to TRBJ1-4; D is ambiguous. Trimming pared 0 bases from V and 5 bases from J, leaving 10 bases between. The germline CDR1 and CDR2 sequences are DFQATT and SNEGSKA (reference sequence). CDR3 length equals 14 residues. The CDR3 is CSARDLEWNEKLFF. The CDR3 bases are TGCAGTGCTAGAGATCTAGAGTGGAATGAAAAACTGTTTTTT.

The V and J genes are TRBV27 and TRBJ2-7; no clear D. Trimming shortened V by 5 bases and J by 5 bases, and 16 bases separated the two germline ends. This CDR3 is built from 14 residues. Germline assignment: CDR1 MNHEY and CDR2 SMNVEV (reference sequence). CDR3 in DNA: TGTGCCAGCAGTGTACGGTCTAGTTTCCACGAGCAGTACTTC. Its translation is CASSVRSSFHEQYF.

This chain connects TRBV6-4 to TRBJ1-2, with a possible D match to TRBD1 (5 bases). V lost 5 bases to trimming and J lost 7 bases, with 14 bases between them. Looked up from germline, CDR1 is MRHNA and CDR2 is SNTAGT. The CDR3 sequence is 13 residues long. The CDR3 DNA reads TGTGCCAGCAGTACCGATCGGGGGACTGGCTACACCTTC. The encoded protein is CASSTDRGTGYTF.

V usage is TRBV7-9 and J usage is TRBJ1-2; 8 bases are a match to TRBD1. The ends lost 1 base at V and 3 bases at J; junction bases unmatched: 7. The CDR3 extends over 16 amino acids. Germline-derived CDR1 and CDR2 are SEHNR and FQNEAQ (reference sequence). CDR3 in DNA: TGTGCCAGCAGCTTAGGAGGCGACAGGGGCTACTATGGCTACACCTTC. This codes for CASSLGGDRGYYGYTF.

The chain couples TRBV5-4 to TRBJ1-2; no definite D call. The germline CDR1 and CDR2 sequences are SGHNT and YYREEE (reference sequence). V lost 5 bases and J 0 bases, leaving 11 bases between the germline ends. The CDR3 has 14 amino acids. The CDR3 sequence: CASRSYNTNYGYTF. For the CDR3, the DNA is TGTGCCAGCAGGTCATACAATACTAACTATGGCTACACCTTC.